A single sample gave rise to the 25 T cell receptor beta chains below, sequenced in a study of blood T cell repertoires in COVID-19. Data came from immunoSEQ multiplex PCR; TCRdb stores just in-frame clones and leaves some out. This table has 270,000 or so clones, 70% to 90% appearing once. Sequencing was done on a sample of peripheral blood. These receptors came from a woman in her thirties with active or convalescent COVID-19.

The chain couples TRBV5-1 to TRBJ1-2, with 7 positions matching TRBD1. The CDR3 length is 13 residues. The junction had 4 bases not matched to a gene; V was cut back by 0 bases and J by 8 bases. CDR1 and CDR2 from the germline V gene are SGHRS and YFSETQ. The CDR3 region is CASSLGGDSGYTF. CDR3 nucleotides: TGCGCCAGCAGCTTGGGCGGGGACAGCGGCTACACCTTC.

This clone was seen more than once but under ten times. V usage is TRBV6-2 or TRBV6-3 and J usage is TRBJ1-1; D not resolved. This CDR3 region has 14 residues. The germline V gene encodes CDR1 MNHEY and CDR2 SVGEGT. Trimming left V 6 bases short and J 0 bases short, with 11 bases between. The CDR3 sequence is CASSDPGMNTEAFF. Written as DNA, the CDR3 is TGTGCCAGCAGCGACCCGGGGATGAACACTGAAGCTTTCTTT.

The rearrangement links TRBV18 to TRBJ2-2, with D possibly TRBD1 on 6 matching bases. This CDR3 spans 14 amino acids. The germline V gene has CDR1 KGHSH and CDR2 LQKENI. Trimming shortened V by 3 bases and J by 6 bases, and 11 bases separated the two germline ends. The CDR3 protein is CASSPREGAGELFF. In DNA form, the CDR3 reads TGTGCCAGCTCACCTAGAGAGGGGGCCGGGGAGCTGTTTTTT.

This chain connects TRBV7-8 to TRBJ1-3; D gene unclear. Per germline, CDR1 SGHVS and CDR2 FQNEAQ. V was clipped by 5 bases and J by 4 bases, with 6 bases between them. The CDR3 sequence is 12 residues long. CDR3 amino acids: CASSPGGNTIYF. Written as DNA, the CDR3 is TGTGCCAGCAGCCCGGGGGGAAACACCATATATTTT.

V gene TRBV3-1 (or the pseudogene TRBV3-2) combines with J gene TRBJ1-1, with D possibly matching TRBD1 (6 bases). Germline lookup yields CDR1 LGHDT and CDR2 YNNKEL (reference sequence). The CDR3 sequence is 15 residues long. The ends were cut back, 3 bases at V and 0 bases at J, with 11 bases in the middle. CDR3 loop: CASSHPGHLNTEAFF. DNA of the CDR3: TGTGCCAGCAGCCACCCGGGACACCTGAACACTGAAGCTTTCTTT.

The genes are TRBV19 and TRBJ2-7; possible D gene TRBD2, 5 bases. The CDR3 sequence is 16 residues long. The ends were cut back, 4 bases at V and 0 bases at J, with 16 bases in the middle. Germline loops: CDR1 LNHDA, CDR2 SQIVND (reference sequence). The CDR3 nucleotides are TGTGCCAGTAGTACCACCCTCGGCGGGCGCTCCTACGAGCAGTACTTC. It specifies CASSTTLGGRSYEQYF.

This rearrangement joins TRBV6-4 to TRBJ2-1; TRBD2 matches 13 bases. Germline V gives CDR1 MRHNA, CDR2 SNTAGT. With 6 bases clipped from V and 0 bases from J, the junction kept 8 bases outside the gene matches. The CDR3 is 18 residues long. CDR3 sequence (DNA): TGTGCCAGCAGGGGGACTAGCGGGGCGTCGAGCTCCTACAATGAGCAGTTCTTC. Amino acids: CASRGTSGASSSYNEQFF.

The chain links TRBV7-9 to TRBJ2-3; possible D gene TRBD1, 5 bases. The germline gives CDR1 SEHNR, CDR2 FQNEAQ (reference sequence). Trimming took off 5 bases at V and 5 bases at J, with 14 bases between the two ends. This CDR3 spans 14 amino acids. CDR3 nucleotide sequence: TGTGCCAGCAGCCGTAAGGGGCGTGGAGATACGCAGTATTTT. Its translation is CASSRKGRGDTQYF.

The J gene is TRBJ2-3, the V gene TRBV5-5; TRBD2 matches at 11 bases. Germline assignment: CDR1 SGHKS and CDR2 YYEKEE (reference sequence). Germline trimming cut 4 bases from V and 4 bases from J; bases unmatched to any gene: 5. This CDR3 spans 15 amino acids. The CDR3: CASSILSGGADTQYF. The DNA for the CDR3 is TGTGCCAGCAGCATCCTTAGCGGGGGGGCAGATACGCAGTATTTT.

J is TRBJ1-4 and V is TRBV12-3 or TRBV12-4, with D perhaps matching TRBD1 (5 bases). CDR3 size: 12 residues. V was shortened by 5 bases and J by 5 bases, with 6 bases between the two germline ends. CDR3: CASSRGNEKLFF. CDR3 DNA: TGTGCCAGCAGTCGGGGGAATGAAAAACTGTTTTTT.

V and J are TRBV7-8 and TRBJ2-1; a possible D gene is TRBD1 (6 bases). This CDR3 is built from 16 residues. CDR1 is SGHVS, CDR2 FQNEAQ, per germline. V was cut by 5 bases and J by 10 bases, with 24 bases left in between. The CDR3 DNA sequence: TGTGCCAGCAGCCGAATGGAGACAGGCTTGAGGTCAGAGCAGTTCTTC. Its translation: CASSRMETGLRSEQFF.

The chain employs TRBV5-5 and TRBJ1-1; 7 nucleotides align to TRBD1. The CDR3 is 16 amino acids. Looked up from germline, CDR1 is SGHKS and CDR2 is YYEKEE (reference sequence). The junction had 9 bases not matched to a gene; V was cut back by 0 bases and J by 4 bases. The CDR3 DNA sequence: TGTGCCAGCAGCTTGGGACAGGGCCCACGGGTCACTGAAGCTTTCTTT. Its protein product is CASSLGQGPRVTEAFF.

CDR3 residues: CASSQGTGAWGYTF. The CDR3 region has the DNA TGCGCCAGCAGCCAAGGGACAGGGGCGTGGGGCTACACCTTC. The chain combines TRBV4-3 with TRBJ1-2, with TRBD1 matching 9 bases. Germline trimming cut 1 base from V and 8 bases from J; bases unmatched to any gene: 5. This CDR3 has 14 amino acids. Germline V gene sequence: CDR1 LGHNA, CDR2 YSLEER.

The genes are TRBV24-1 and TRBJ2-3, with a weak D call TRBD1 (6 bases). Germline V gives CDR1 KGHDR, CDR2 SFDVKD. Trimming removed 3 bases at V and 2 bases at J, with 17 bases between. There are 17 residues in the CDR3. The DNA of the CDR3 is TGTGCCACCAGTGATACACGGGACACCAAGTACACAGATACGCAGTATTTT. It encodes CATSDTRDTKYTDTQYF.

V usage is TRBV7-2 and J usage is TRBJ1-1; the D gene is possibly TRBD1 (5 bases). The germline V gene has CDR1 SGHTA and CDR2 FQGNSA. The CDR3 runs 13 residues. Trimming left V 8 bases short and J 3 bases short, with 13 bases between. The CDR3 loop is CASARRVDTEAFF. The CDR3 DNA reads TGTGCCAGCGCGCGCAGGGTTGACACTGAAGCTTTCTTT.

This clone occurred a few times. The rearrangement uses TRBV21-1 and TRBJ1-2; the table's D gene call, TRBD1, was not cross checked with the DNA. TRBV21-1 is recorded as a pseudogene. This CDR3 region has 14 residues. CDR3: CASYSGEPNYGYTF. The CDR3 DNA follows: TGTGCCAGCTACTCAGGGGAGCCTAACTATGGCTACACCTTC.

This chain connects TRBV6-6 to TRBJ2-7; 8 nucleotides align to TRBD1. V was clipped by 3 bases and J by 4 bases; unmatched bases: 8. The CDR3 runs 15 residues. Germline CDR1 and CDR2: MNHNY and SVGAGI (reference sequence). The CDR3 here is CASSYSSRGQYEQYF. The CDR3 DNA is TGTGCCAGCAGTTATTCGTCCAGGGGGCAGTACGAGCAGTACTTC.

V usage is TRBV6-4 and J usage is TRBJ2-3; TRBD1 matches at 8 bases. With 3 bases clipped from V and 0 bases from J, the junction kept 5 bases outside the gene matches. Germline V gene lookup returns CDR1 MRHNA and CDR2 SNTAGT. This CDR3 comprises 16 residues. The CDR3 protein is CASSESTGGSTDTQYF. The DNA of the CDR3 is TGTGCCAGCAGTGAAAGCACAGGGGGGAGCACAGATACGCAGTATTTT.

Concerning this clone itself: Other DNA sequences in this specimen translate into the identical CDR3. The CDR3 DNA follows: TGTGCCAGCTCACCAGGGGGGAGCTCCTACGAGCAGTACTTC. It is translated as CASSPGGSSYEQYF. The chain has TRBV18 and TRBJ2-7; possible D gene TRBD2, 6 bases. The CDR3 extends over 14 amino acids. Germline V lookup: CDR1 KGHSH, CDR2 LQKENI. V lost 2 bases to trimming and J lost 0 bases, with 8 bases between them.

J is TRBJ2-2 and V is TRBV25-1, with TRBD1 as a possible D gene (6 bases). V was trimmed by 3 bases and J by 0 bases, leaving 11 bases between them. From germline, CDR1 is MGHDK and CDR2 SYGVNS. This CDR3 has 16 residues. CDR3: CASSEAGTTNTGELFF. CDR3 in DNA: TGTGCCAGCAGTGAGGCCGGGACAACGAACACCGGGGAGCTGTTTTTT.

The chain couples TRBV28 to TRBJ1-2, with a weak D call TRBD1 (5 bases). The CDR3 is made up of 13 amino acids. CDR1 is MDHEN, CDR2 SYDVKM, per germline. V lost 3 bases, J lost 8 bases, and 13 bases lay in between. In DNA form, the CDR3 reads TGTGCCAGCAGTTTGGGGGGAGGGATGGGCTACACCTTC. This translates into CASSLGGGMGYTF.

CDR3 sequence reads: CTSSLIRGGNYGYTF. CDR3 coding DNA: TGCACCAGCAGCCTGATCCGGGGGGGGAACTATGGCTACACCTTC. The chain links TRBV1 to TRBJ1-2. TRBV1 is described as a pseudogene. The length of the CDR3 is 15 residues.

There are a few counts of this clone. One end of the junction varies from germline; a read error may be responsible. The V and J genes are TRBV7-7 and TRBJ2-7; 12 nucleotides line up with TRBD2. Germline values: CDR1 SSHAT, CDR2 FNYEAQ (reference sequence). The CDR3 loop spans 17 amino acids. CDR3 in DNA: TGTGCTAGCAGCCCAGACTGGACTAGCGGGGCGATCTACGAGCAGTACTTC. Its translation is CASSPDWTSGAIYEQYF.

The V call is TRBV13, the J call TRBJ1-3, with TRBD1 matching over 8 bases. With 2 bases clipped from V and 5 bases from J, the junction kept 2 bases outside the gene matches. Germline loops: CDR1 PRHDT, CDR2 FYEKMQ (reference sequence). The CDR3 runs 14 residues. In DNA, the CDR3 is TGTGCCAGCAGCTTACAGGGGGCGAGAAACACCATATATTTT. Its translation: CASSLQGARNTIYF.

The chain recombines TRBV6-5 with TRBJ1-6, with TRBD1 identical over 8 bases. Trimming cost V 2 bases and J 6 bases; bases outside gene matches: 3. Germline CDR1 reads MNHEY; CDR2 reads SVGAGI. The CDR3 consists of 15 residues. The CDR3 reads CASSYGTGTNSPLHF. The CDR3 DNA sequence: TGTGCCAGCAGTTACGGGACAGGAACTAATTCACCCCTCCACTTT.